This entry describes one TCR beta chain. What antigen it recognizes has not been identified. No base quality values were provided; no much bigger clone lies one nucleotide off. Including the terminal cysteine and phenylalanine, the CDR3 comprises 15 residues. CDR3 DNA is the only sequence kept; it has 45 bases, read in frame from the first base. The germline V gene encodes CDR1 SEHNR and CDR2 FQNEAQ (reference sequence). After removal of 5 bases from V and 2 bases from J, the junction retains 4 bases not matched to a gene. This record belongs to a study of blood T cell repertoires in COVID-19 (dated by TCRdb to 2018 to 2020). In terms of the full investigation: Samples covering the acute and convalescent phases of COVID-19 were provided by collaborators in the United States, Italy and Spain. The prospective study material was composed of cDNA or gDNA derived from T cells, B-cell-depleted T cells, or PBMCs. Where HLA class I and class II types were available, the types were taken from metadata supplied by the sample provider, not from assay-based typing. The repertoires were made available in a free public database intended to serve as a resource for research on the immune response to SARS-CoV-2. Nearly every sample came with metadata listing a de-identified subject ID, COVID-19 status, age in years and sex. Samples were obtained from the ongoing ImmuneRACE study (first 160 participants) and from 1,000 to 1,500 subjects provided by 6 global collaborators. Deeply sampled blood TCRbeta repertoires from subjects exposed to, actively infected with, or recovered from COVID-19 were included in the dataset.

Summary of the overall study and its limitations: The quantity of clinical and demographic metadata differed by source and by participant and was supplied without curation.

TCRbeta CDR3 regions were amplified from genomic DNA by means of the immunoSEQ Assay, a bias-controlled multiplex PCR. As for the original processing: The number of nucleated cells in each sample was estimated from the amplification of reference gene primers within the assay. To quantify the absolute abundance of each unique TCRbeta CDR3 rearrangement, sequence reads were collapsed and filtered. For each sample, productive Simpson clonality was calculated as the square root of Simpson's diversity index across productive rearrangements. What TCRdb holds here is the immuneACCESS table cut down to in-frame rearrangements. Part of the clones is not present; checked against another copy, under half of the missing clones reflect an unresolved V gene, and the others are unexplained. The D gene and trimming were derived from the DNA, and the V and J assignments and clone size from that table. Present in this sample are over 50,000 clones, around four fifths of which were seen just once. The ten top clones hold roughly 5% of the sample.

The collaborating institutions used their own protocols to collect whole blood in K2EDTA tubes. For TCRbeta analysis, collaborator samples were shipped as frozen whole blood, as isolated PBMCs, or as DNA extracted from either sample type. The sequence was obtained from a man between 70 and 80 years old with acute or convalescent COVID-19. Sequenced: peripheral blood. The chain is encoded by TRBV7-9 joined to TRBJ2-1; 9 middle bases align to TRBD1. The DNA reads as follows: TGTGCCAGCAGCGTCAGACAGGGGGCCTACAATGAGCAGTTCTTC. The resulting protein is CASSVRQGAYNEQFF.